What follows are 30 T cell receptor beta chains derived from one specimen sequenced in a study of blood T cell repertoires in COVID-19. Method: immunoSEQ multiplex PCR; TCRdb's copy keeps in-frame clones and lacks some. Of about 140,000 clones detected, about four fifths appear once; the ten largest clones hold about 7%. Sequencing was carried out using peripheral blood. The receptors derive from a human donor in a cohort sampled during active COVID-19.

V is TRBV6-2 or TRBV6-3 and J is TRBJ1-5; TRBD1 matches 7 bases. The V gene end was trimmed by 5 bases and the J gene end by 6 bases; junction bases not matched to a gene: 19. This CDR3 contains 18 residues. Germline lookup yields CDR1 MNHEY and CDR2 SVGEGT. CDR3 loop: CASSTTPRQGGVGQPQHF. DNA of the CDR3: TGTGCCAGCAGTACGACCCCACGACAGGGCGGTGTGGGTCAGCCCCAGCATTTT.

The chain joins TRBV19 to TRBJ2-2; TRBD2 is a possible D gene (6 bases). Germline V gene data show CDR1 as LNHDA and CDR2 as SQIVND (reference sequence). CDR3 length: 15 amino acids. V was clipped by 5 bases and J by 2 bases, with 12 bases between them. The CDR3 bases are TGTGCCAGTAGTCTAACTAGCTCCAACACCGGGGAGCTGTTTTTT. Translating gives CASSLTSSNTGELFF.

The V call is TRBV5-1, the J call TRBJ2-5; TRBD1 matches 12 bases. The CDR3 extends over 17 amino acids. V was clipped by 4 bases and J by 1 base; unmatched bases: 8. Germline CDR1 and CDR2: SGHRS and YFSETQ. The CDR3 DNA reads TGCGCCAGCAGCACCTCCGGGACAGGGGGCGGCCAAGAGACCCAGTACTTC. This encodes CASSTSGTGGGQETQYF.

This chain joins TRBV15 and TRBJ1-1; 10 bases fit TRBD1. Trimming took 3 bases from V and 5 from J; bases not matched to a gene: 3. The CDR3 sequence is 14 residues long. Germline lookup yields CDR1 LNHNV and CDR2 YYDKDF (reference sequence). In nucleotides, the CDR3 is TGTGCCACCAGCAGGCCGGGACAGGGGACTGAAGCTTTCTTT. This translates into CATSRPGQGTEAFF.

This chain links TRBV14 with TRBJ1-1; 7 positions agree with TRBD1. The CDR3 runs 14 residues. The J segment lost 8 bases and the V segment lost 3 bases, leaving 9 bases of the junction unmatched. Germline V gene lookup returns CDR1 SGHDN and CDR2 FVKESK. Written as DNA, the CDR3 is TGTGCCAGCAGCCATCGGACAGGCCAAAGGGAAGCTTTCTTT. Its protein is CASSHRTGQREAFF.

This rearrangement joins TRBV25-1 to TRBJ2-1, with a possible D match to TRBD1 (6 bases). Germline-derived CDR1 and CDR2 are MGHDK and SYGVNS. This CDR3 is 16 amino acids long. V lost 6 bases and J 4 bases, leaving 19 bases between the germline ends. The CDR3 coding sequence is TGTGCCAGCAGGGAAACCGGGACATACGGGTACAATGAGCAGTTCTTC. It encodes CASRETGTYGYNEQFF.

The rearrangement joins TRBV5-4 to TRBJ1-2, with a weak D call TRBD1 (6 bases). Germline V gene lookup returns CDR1 SGHNT and CDR2 YYREEE (reference sequence). This CDR3 has 13 amino acids. V lost 4 bases, J lost 4 bases, and 11 bases lay in between. Here the CDR3 reads CASSEQGRYGYTF. The CDR3 coding sequence is TGTGCCAGCAGCGAACAGGGTCGCTATGGCTACACCTTC.

V gene TRBV15 combines with J gene TRBJ2-1; 15 positions match TRBD2. Germline CDR1 is LNHNV and CDR2 is YYDKDF (reference sequence). The V gene end was trimmed by 5 bases and the J gene end by 8 bases; junction bases not matched to a gene: 4. This CDR3 spans 15 amino acids. The DNA for the CDR3 is TGTGCCACCAGCTTAGGGACTAGCGGGGGGTATGAGCAGTTCTTC. Amino acids: CATSLGTSGGYEQFF.

This chain connects TRBV25-1 to TRBJ1-6, with D possibly being TRBD1 (6 bases). Trimming pared 1 base from V and 10 bases from J, leaving 17 bases between. The CDR3 runs to 16 residues. Germline loops: CDR1 MGHDK, CDR2 SYGVNS. CDR3 in DNA: TGTGCCAGCAGTGAATCCGGAGTAGGGGGTCGGTCACCCCTCCACTTT. Translating gives CASSESGVGGRSPLHF.

The rearrangement joins TRBV6-6 to TRBJ2-3; D is ambiguous. This CDR3 is 16 amino acids long. The ends were cut back, 0 bases at V and 4 bases at J, with 14 bases in the middle. Germline-derived CDR1 and CDR2 are MNHNY and SVGAGI (reference sequence). The CDR3 here is CASSYSGAGGPDTQYF. CDR3 nucleotide sequence: TGTGCCAGCAGTTACTCGGGCGCCGGTGGGCCAGATACGCAGTATTTT.

CDR3 protein: CASSLKGGTEAFF. CDR3 DNA sequence: TGTGCCAGCAGTTTAAAGGGAGGAACTGAAGCTTTCTTT. The chain carries TRBV12-3 or TRBV12-4 and TRBJ1-1; no firm D call. The ends were cut back, 2 bases at V and 5 bases at J, with 9 bases in the middle. This CDR3 contains 13 residues.

V is TRBV11-2 and J is TRBJ1-1, with TRBD1 as a possible D gene (6 bases). V lost 7 bases and J lost 2, with 14 bases in between. Germline CDR1 reads SGHAT; CDR2 reads FQNNGV. This CDR3 comprises 14 residues. The CDR3 is CASTEQGINTEAFF. The CDR3, as DNA: TGTGCCAGCACCGAACAGGGAATCAACACTGAAGCTTTCTTT.

The V and J genes are TRBV28 and TRBJ1-2, with D perhaps TRBD1 (5 bases). Germline V gives CDR1 MDHEN, CDR2 SYDVKM. This CDR3 is 12 amino acids long. V lost 11 bases, J lost 5 bases, and 15 bases lay in between. The DNA of the CDR3 is TGTGCCCTAGGGGAGGGGTATTATGGCTACACCTTC. Its protein is CALGEGYYGYTF.

The V call is TRBV7-2, the J call TRBJ2-1, with TRBD2 matching 8 bases. Germline-derived CDR1 and CDR2 are SGHTA and FQGNSA. The V and J ends lost 7 bases and 3 bases, in that order; junction bases with no gene match: 11. This CDR3 region has 16 residues. This chain's CDR3 is CASNPTSGDRYNEQFF. The DNA of the CDR3 is TGTGCCAGCAATCCCACTAGCGGAGATCGCTACAATGAGCAGTTCTTC.

This clone was seen once. The V and J genes are TRBV5-1 and TRBJ2-7, with D possibly being TRBD1 (6 bases). Trimming took 0 bases from V and 2 from J, leaving 24 bases between them. Looked up from germline, CDR1 is SGHRS and CDR2 is YFSETQ. The CDR3 runs to 19 residues. The CDR3 sequence is CASSLGGQQGRLAPYEQYF. Here the CDR3 DNA reads TGCGCCAGCAGCTTGGGGGGTCAACAGGGACGATTGGCGCCCTACGAGCAGTACTTC.

The sample holds a few counts of this clone. The V and J genes are TRBV3-1 (or the pseudogene TRBV3-2) and TRBJ2-4; no reliable D call. The germline CDR1 and CDR2 sequences are LGHDT and YNNKEL (reference sequence). The CDR3 runs to 16 residues. Trimming took off 3 bases at V and 0 bases at J, with 12 bases between the two ends. CDR3 protein: CASSQLTSLAKNIQYF. The DNA for the CDR3 is TGTGCCAGCAGCCAGCTCACATCCTTAGCCAAAAACATTCAGTACTTC.

The rearrangement joins TRBV29-1 to TRBJ2-5, with D possibly TRBD1 on 5 matching bases. This CDR3 spans 14 amino acids. Trimming removed 1 base from V and 2 bases from J, with 11 bases in between. CDR1 is SQVTM, CDR2 ANQGSEA, per germline. Here the CDR3 DNA reads TGCAGCGTTGAAGCTAAGACAGAACAAGAGACCCAGTACTTC. Amino acids: CSVEAKTEQETQYF.

V is TRBV4-2 and J is TRBJ2-3, with D uncertain. Looked up from germline, CDR1 is LGHNA and CDR2 is YNFKEQ. The CDR3 totals 16 residues. Trimming stripped 0 bases from V and 1 base from J, with 11 bases between. The CDR3 loop reads CASSQDWASGTDTQYF. CDR3 bases: TGTGCCAGCAGCCAAGATTGGGCATCAGGCACAGATACGCAGTATTTT.

The genes are TRBV5-1 and TRBJ1-2; a weak D match, TRBD1 (5 bases). V gave up 4 bases and J gave up 2 bases, with 9 bases separating them. Germline loops: CDR1 SGHRS, CDR2 YFSETQ. This CDR3 has 13 residues. Written as DNA, the CDR3 is TGCGCCAGCAGCCCGGACATCAACTATGGCTACACCTTC. Translated, it gives CASSPDINYGYTF.

The V and J genes are TRBV27 and TRBJ1-5; TRBD1 is a possible D gene (6 bases). V was shortened by 3 bases and J by 7 bases, with 10 bases between the two germline ends. The CDR3 spans 13 residues. The germline CDR1 and CDR2 sequences are MNHEY and SMNVEV (reference sequence). CDR3 sequence (DNA): TGTGCCAGCAGTTTTAACAGGGACCAGCCCCAGCATTTT. This sequence encodes CASSFNRDQPQHF.

CDR3 in amino acids: CAWDRENTGELFF. CDR3 DNA: TGTGCGTGGGACAGGGAGAACACCGGGGAGCTGTTTTTT. The rearrangement uses TRBV7-8 and TRBJ2-2; 9 nucleotides agree with TRBD1. Germline V CDR1 and CDR2: SGHVS, FQNEAQ. The CDR3 has 13 amino acids.

The rearrangement links TRBV2 to TRBJ1-6, with TRBD1 identical over 10 bases. Trimming at V came to 5 bases and at J to 6 bases, leaving 1 base not matched to a gene. The V gene's germline CDR1 is SNHLY and CDR2 FYNNEI. The CDR3 length is 14 residues. In nucleotides, the CDR3 is TGTGCCAGCAGTCGACAGGGGGCTAATTCACCCCTCCACTTT. Translating it yields CASSRQGANSPLHF.

This clone was found once. The chain joins TRBV12-3 or TRBV12-4 to TRBJ2-5; no firm D call. This CDR3 region has 12 residues. The V end was cut by 8 bases, the J end by 7 bases, with 14 bases between. CDR3 DNA: TGTGCCAGCGAGGTAGTCGCCGGGACCCAGTACTTC. Amino acids: CASEVVAGTQYF.

This clone has a single count. The CDR3 nucleotides read TGTGCCAGCAGCTCTGGACTCGATCTAAGCACAGATACGCAGTATTTT. Translated, it gives CASSSGLDLSTDTQYF. The chain recombines TRBV5-4 with TRBJ2-3, with D maybe TRBD2 (5 bases). The V gene lost 3 bases and the J gene lost 0 bases, with 14 bases spanning the gap. CDR1 and CDR2 from the germline V gene are SGHNT and YYREEE (reference sequence). The CDR3 runs to 16 residues.

The chain has TRBV7-8 and TRBJ2-3, with 11 bases identical to TRBD1. Trimming removed 5 bases from V and 5 bases from J; junction bases left unmatched: 6. This CDR3 is built from 15 residues. CDR1 is SGHVS, CDR2 FQNEAQ, per germline. CDR3 bases: TGTGCCAGCAGCCCGTCCGGGACAGGGGGAGATACGCAGTATTTT. It specifies CASSPSGTGGDTQYF.

The V call is TRBV7-8, the J call TRBJ2-3; D remains unclear. The CDR3 contains 14 residues. In germline, CDR1 is SGHVS, CDR2 FQNEAQ. V was clipped by 0 bases and J by 2 bases, with 6 bases between them. CDR3 in DNA: TGTGCCAGCAGCTTAGCGGGCAACACAGATACGCAGTATTTT. As protein: CASSLAGNTDTQYF.

This chain links TRBV11-1 with TRBJ2-7; 10 positions agree with TRBD1. After removal of 4 bases from V and 6 bases from J, the junction contained 9 bases not matched to a gene. This CDR3 contains 15 residues. Germline V lookup: CDR1 SGHAT, CDR2 FQDESV (reference sequence). CDR3 bases: TGTGCCAGCAGCTCCCGGGACAGGGGAGCGGTCGAGCAGTACTTC. This codes for CASSSRDRGAVEQYF.

J is TRBJ2-2 and V is TRBV5-1, with TRBD1 matching over 7 bases. J lost 6 bases, V lost 3 bases, and 2 bases had no gene match. Germline CDR1 and CDR2: SGHRS and YFSETQ. The CDR3 is 13 residues long. The CDR3 sequence is CASSSTGAGELFF. For the CDR3, the DNA is TGCGCCAGCAGCTCCACAGGGGCCGGGGAGCTGTTTTTT.

This rearrangement joins TRBV19 to TRBJ2-2; 11 bases fit TRBD2. The V gene end was trimmed by 8 bases and the J gene end by 1 base; junction bases not matched to a gene: 15. CDR3 size: 19 residues. Germline lookup yields CDR1 LNHDA and CDR2 SQIVND (reference sequence). The chain's CDR3 is CASLGRQASGGKNTGELFF. CDR3 bases: TGTGCCAGTCTCGGCCGCCAGGCTAGCGGGGGGAAGAACACCGGGGAGCTGTTTTTT.

The chain couples TRBV15 to TRBJ1-1; D not resolved. The V end lost 4 bases, the J end lost 1 base, and 10 bases lay between the germline ends. Germline V gives CDR1 LNHNV, CDR2 YYDKDF (reference sequence). The CDR3 covers 14 residues. CDR3 region: CATSTEGPNTEAFF. Here the CDR3 DNA reads TGTGCCACCAGCACGGAGGGCCCGAACACTGAAGCTTTCTTT.